These 22 T cell receptor beta chains were all obtained from the same sample, sequenced in a study of blood T cell repertoires in COVID-19. Clones were read by immunoSEQ multiplex PCR, and TCRdb kept only the in-frame ones, dropping some. The data contain about 300,000 clones, over 75% of them singletons. The source material was peripheral blood. The receptors derive from a human donor in a cohort sampled during active COVID-19.

The rearrangement joins TRBV3-1 (or the pseudogene TRBV3-2) to TRBJ2-2; 9 bases align to TRBD1. This CDR3 has 14 residues. V trimming: 4 bases; J trimming: 6 bases; junction bases outside the gene matches: 3. CDR1 is LGHDT and CDR2 is YNNKEL in the germline V gene (reference sequence). The chain's CDR3 is CASSRTGGSGELFF. In DNA, the CDR3 is TGTGCCAGCAGCCGCACAGGGGGCTCCGGGGAGCTGTTTTTT.

The chain employs TRBV11-3 and TRBJ2-1; TRBD2 agrees at 11 bases. Germline CDR1 SGHNT, CDR2 YENEEA. The CDR3 has 16 residues. The V segment lost 8 bases and the J segment 4 bases; nucleotides outside the gene matches: 10. The CDR3 nucleotides are TGTGCCAGCCCGTTAAGACTAGCGGGAATATACAATGAGCAGTTCTTC. Its translation: CASPLRLAGIYNEQFF.

J is TRBJ2-3 and V is TRBV9; TRBD1 aligns across 7 bases. This CDR3 comprises 16 residues. With V trimmed by 0 bases and J by 1 base, 5 bases remained unmatched. The V gene's germline CDR1 is SGDLS and CDR2 YYNGEE. This CDR3 is CASSVVSGQGTDTQYF. DNA for the CDR3: TGTGCCAGCAGCGTAGTGTCCGGACAGGGCACAGATACGCAGTATTTT.

CDR3 in amino acids: CASSEEGQAGEKLFF. The CDR3 region has the DNA TGTGCCAGCAGCGAGGAGGGACAGGCGGGGGAAAAACTGTTTTTT. The gene calls are TRBV5-6 and TRBJ1-4; 8 bases are a match to TRBD1. CDR3 length equals 15 residues. J lost 8 bases, V lost 4 bases, and 10 bases had no gene match. Germline V gene data show CDR1 as SGHDT and CDR2 as YYEEEE.

V usage is TRBV5-1 and J usage is TRBJ2-3, with D tentatively TRBD1 (6 bases). This CDR3 is built from 15 residues. Germline assignment: CDR1 SGHRS and CDR2 YFSETQ. V lost 2 bases to trimming and J lost 1 base, with 11 bases between them. The CDR3 DNA reads TGCGCCAGCAGCTTAGGGGGTGACCGCACAGATACGCAGTATTTT. Its translation: CASSLGGDRTDTQYF.

The chain has TRBV5-1 and TRBJ1-2; 10 bases are shared with TRBD1. CDR1 is SGHRS and CDR2 is YFSETQ in the germline V gene. J lost 4 bases, V lost 4 bases, and 13 bases had no gene match. This CDR3 spans 17 amino acids. The CDR3 sequence: CASSTDGTGALGYGYTF. For the CDR3, the DNA is TGCGCCAGCAGCACAGATGGGACAGGGGCCTTAGGCTATGGCTACACCTTC.

The chain couples TRBV7-6 to TRBJ2-1; TRBD2 matches 7 bases. Germline CDR1 reads SGHVS; CDR2 reads FNYEAQ. The CDR3 is 15 residues long. J gave up 8 bases and V 6 bases, and 13 bases lay outside the gene matches. The CDR3 DNA sequence: TGTGCCAGCAGTCGGGCCGGGACTATGAGGGATGAGCAGTTCTTC. Protein sequence: CASSRAGTMRDEQFF.

The chain is built from TRBV29-1 and TRBJ2-5; a weak D match, TRBD1 (6 bases). This CDR3 region has 14 residues. Looked up from germline, CDR1 is SQVTM and CDR2 is ANQGSEA. The V gene lost 5 bases and the J gene lost 5 bases, with 18 bases spanning the gap. DNA for the CDR3: TGCAGCGTTCAGGACAGTACCATATCGGAGACCCAGTACTTC. Residues: CSVQDSTISETQYF.

The chain links TRBV30 to TRBJ2-1, with a tentative D call TRBD2 (5 bases). Trimming took off 3 bases at V and 2 bases at J, with 11 bases between the two ends. The CDR3 sequence is 14 residues long. CDR1 is GTSNPN, CDR2 SVGIG, per germline (reference sequence). CDR3 nucleotides: TGTGCCTGGAGCTTTAGCGCTACCTACAATGAGCAGTTCTTC. This gives the protein CAWSFSATYNEQFF. Full variable domain (outside the CDR3, taken from reference TRBV30 and TRBJ2-1): SQTIHQWPATLVQPVGSPLSLECTVEGTSNPNLYWYRQAAGRGLQLLFYSVGIGQISSEVPQNLSASRPQDRQFILSSKKLLLSDSGFYLCAWSFSATYNEQFFGPGTRLTVL.

This rearrangement joins TRBV30 to TRBJ1-1; D is uncertain. V was shortened by 7 bases and J by 3 bases, with 12 bases between the two germline ends. CDR3 length equals 12 residues. From germline, CDR1 is GTSNPN and CDR2 SVGIG (reference sequence). The CDR3 region has the DNA TGTGCCTCCTCAGGTTCCTACACTGAAGCTTTCTTT. It encodes CASSGSYTEAFF.

J is TRBJ2-1 and V is TRBV11-3; D remains unclear. Germline CDR1 SGHNT, CDR2 YENEEA. Trimming cost V 1 base and J 5 bases, with 9 bases left between them. CDR3 length: 14 amino acids. CDR3 DNA: TGTGCCAGCAGCTTAGCCCGGAGAAACAATGAGCAGTTCTTC. Amino acid sequence: CASSLARRNNEQFF.

A single count supports this clone. This chain links TRBV9 with TRBJ2-5; TRBD2 agrees at 11 bases. J lost 5 bases, V lost 4 bases, and 7 bases had no gene match. Germline lookup yields CDR1 SGDLS and CDR2 YYNGEE. The CDR3 spans 15 residues. The CDR3, as DNA: TGTGCCAGCAGCCTAACTAGCGGGAGTTTCGAGACCCAGTACTTC. It encodes CASSLTSGSFETQYF.

The chain carries TRBV14 and TRBJ1-2; D gene unclear. The length of the CDR3 is 18 residues. Trimming removed 3 bases from V and 6 bases from J, with 26 bases in between. Germline CDR1 reads SGHDN; CDR2 reads FVKESK. For the CDR3, the DNA is TGTGCCAGCAGCCAGGGCATGGCAGGTGGAGGGTTCGGCAATGGCTACACCTTC. This translates into CASSQGMAGGGFGNGYTF.

The chain joins TRBV7-6 to TRBJ2-5; 7 bases fit TRBD2. The trim removed 6 bases at V and 5 bases at J, leaving 6 bases unmatched. This CDR3 is 13 amino acids long. CDR1 SGHVS and CDR2 FNYEAQ come from the germline V gene. The CDR3 here is CASSLAVVETQYF. The CDR3 DNA sequence: TGTGCCAGCAGTCTAGCGGTTGTTGAGACCCAGTACTTC.

This chain uses TRBV10-3 with TRBJ2-7, with 10 nucleotides matching TRBD1. In germline, CDR1 is ENHRY, CDR2 SYGVKD. V gave up 7 bases and J gave up 1 base; unmatched junction bases: 4. The CDR3 consists of 14 residues. This CDR3 reads CAIKWDRGSYEQYF. CDR3 coding DNA: TGTGCCATCAAATGGGACAGGGGATCCTACGAGCAGTACTTC.

Of note for this clone: A read error may produce the germline difference seen at one junction end. The chain combines TRBV28 with TRBJ2-7; tentatively, D is TRBD1 (6 bases). Looked up from germline, CDR1 is MDHEN and CDR2 is SYDVKM. This CDR3 region has 11 residues. CDR3 loop: CASSFLGALDF. The CDR3 coding sequence is TGTGCCAGCAGTTTCTTGGGGGCTTTGGACTTC.

The chain couples TRBV28 to TRBJ2-7; TRBD2 agrees at 8 bases. J was trimmed by 7 bases and V by 6 bases; bases with no gene match: 11. Germline V gene lookup returns CDR1 MDHEN and CDR2 SYDVKM. There are 14 residues in the CDR3. This CDR3 reads CASRRLALFPEQYF. The CDR3 region has the DNA TGTGCCAGCAGAAGACTAGCGCTTTTTCCTGAGCAGTACTTC.

The V gene is TRBV18, the J gene TRBJ2-2; possibly TRBD1 for D (6 bases). Germline CDR1 and CDR2: KGHSH and LQKENI. V was pared by 7 bases and J by 3 bases, with 12 bases between. CDR3 length: 14 amino acids. The CDR3 sequence: CASLTGQYTGELFF. The CDR3 bases are TGTGCCAGCTTAACCGGACAGTACACCGGGGAGCTGTTTTTT.

On this clone: Since a much larger clone is just one base distant, this may be a read error. The chain employs TRBV11-2 and TRBJ2-1; 7 bases agree with TRBD2. Germline CDR1 and CDR2: SGHAT and FQNNGV. The CDR3 loop spans 17 amino acids. V gave up 1 base and J gave up 9 bases; unmatched junction bases: 15. The CDR3 loop is CASSLVGRNSGLGEQFF. The CDR3 DNA reads as TGTGCCAGCAGCTTAGTTGGGAGGAATAGCGGGCTCGGTGAGCAGTTCTTC.

The chain links TRBV20-1 to TRBJ1-2, with a tentative D call TRBD1 (6 bases). V dropped 3 bases and J dropped 8 bases, with 13 bases sitting between them. This CDR3 has 12 residues. Per the germline V gene, CDR1 is DFQATT and CDR2 is SNEGSKA (reference sequence). DNA for the CDR3: TGCAGTGCTAGTGTAGGGACAACGGGCTACACCTTC. Protein product: CSASVGTTGYTF.

This rearrangement joins TRBV10-2 to TRBJ2-2; TRBD2 matches 15 bases. The CDR3 contains 16 residues. The V gene's germline CDR1 is WSHSY and CDR2 SAAADI. V was clipped by 8 bases and J by 4 bases; unmatched bases: 5. In nucleotides, the CDR3 is TGCGCCAGCGGGGGACTAGCGGGAGGATTCACCGGGGAGCTGTTTTTT. Translated: CASGGLAGGFTGELFF.

In its sample, this clone was seen a few times. V and J are TRBV19 and TRBJ1-1; the D gene is possibly TRBD1 (6 bases). Trimming stripped 11 bases from V and 6 bases from J, with 28 bases between. The CDR3 runs to 16 residues. Germline CDR1 and CDR2: LNHDA and SQIVND (reference sequence). Written as DNA, the CDR3 is TGTGCCGTACCGGTTGGACAGATGGAAAATGATCCTGAAGCTTTCTTT. Translation gives CAVPVGQMENDPEAFF.